These 10 T cell receptor beta chains were all obtained from the same sample, sequenced in a study of T-cell reconstitution after alpha-beta-depleted transplantation in children. The authors prepared the TCRbeta library with unique molecular identifiers. MiXCR, run by TCRdb on the PCR reads, gives a single entry per CDR3 protein. Seen here are approximately 510,000 distinct CDR3 sequences, 15% to 20% observed once, and the top ten hold 2.5% to 3.5%. Sample: PBMCs from the stem cell graft donor, taken from the stem cell graft. The origin of the receptors is a human donor who donated a stem cell graft to a child with acute lymphoblastic leukemia.

This chain links TRBV13 with TRBJ2-7; D may be TRBD1 (5 bases). Germline V gene data show CDR1 as PRHDT and CDR2 as FYEKMQ (reference sequence). V was clipped by 2 bases and J by 2 bases, with 10 bases between them. This CDR3 comprises 14 residues. The CDR3 sequence: CASSLQGRPYEQYF. CDR3 DNA sequence: TGTGCCAGCAGCTTACAGGGAAGACCCTACGAGCAGTACTTC. The variable domain in full, with the rest retrieved from reference TRBV13 and TRBJ2-7, is AAGVIQSPRHLIKEKRETATLKCYPIPRHDTVYWYQQGPGQDPQFLISFYEKMQSDKGSIPDRFSAQQFSDYHSELNMSSLELGDSALYFCASSLQGRPYEQYFGPGTRLTVT.

This clonotype has only a few counts. The genes are TRBV21-1 and TRBJ1-1. TRBV21-1 is a listed pseudogene. This CDR3 is built from 12 residues. The CDR3 DNA follows: TGTGCCAGCAGCAAGCGAAACACTGAAGCTTTCTTT. As protein: CASSKRNTEAFF.

This clonotype has just a few counts. V usage is TRBV20-1 and J usage is TRBJ2-7, with TRBD2 matching over 8 bases. Trimming removed 1 base from V and 0 bases from J; junction bases left unmatched: 5. Germline V gene sequence: CDR1 DFQATT, CDR2 SNEGSKA (reference sequence). The CDR3 loop spans 15 amino acids. The CDR3 DNA reads TGCAGTGCTAGAGGGAATAGCGGGGACTCCTACGAGCAGTACTTC. It translates to CSARGNSGDSYEQYF.

The chain is built from TRBV5-1 and TRBJ2-5; 12 nucleotides line up with TRBD1. The CDR3 has 16 residues. J was trimmed by 5 bases and V by 3 bases; bases with no gene match: 8. From germline, CDR1 is SGHRS and CDR2 YFSETQ. The CDR3 DNA is TGCGCCAGCAGCTGGGGACAGGGGGCCTTTTCGGAGACCCAGTACTTC. As protein: CASSWGQGAFSETQYF. Based on the CDR3 plus reference TRBV5-1 and TRBJ2-5, the full variable domain is KAGVTQTPRYLIKTRGQQVTLSCSPISGHRSVSWYQQTPGQGLQFLFEYFSETQRNKGNFPGRFSGRQFSNSRSEMNVSTLELGDSALYLCASSWGQGAFSETQYFGPGTRLLVL.

This clonotype was seen a handful of times. This chain uses TRBV6-2 or TRBV6-3 with TRBJ2-5, with D tentatively TRBD1 (5 bases). Germline CDR1 is MNHEY and CDR2 is SVGEGT. The CDR3 has 16 residues. The V end was cut by 2 bases, the J end by 1 base, with 14 bases between. DNA for the CDR3: TGTGCCAGCAGTTACGGGGCAGAGCTCCTCCAAGAGACCCAGTACTTC. Translated, it gives CASSYGAELLQETQYF.

This clonotype has only a few counts. V is TRBV5-1 and J is TRBJ1-6; D is undetermined. The CDR3 is made up of 15 amino acids. CDR1 and CDR2 from the germline V gene are SGHRS and YFSETQ. V was shortened by 2 bases and J by 7 bases, with 13 bases between the two germline ends. CDR3 region: CASSLTKKANSPLHF. The CDR3 bases are TGCGCCAGCAGCTTAACCAAAAAGGCGAATTCACCCCTCCACTTT.

J is TRBJ2-1 and V is TRBV9, with 8 bases aligning to TRBD2. In germline, CDR1 is SGDLS, CDR2 YYNGEE. The CDR3 extends over 15 amino acids. With V trimmed by 2 bases and J by 7 bases, 8 bases remained unmatched. For the CDR3, the DNA is TGTGCCAGCAGCGTGGGACTAGTAAGATGGAATGAGCAGTTCTTC. The encoded protein is CASSVGLVRWNEQFF. Complete variable domain (other parts from reference TRBV9 and TRBJ2-1): DSGVTQTPKHLITATGQRVTLRCSPRSGDLSVYWYQQSLDQGLQFLIQYYNGEERAKGNILERFSAQQFPDLHSELNLSSLELGDSALYFCASSVGLVRWNEQFFGPGTRLTVL.

This sequence joins TRBV7-3 and TRBJ2-1, with TRBD1 as a possible D gene (6 bases). The CDR3 runs 15 residues. Trimming pared 5 bases from V and 0 bases from J, leaving 11 bases between. From germline, CDR1 is SGHTA and CDR2 FQGTGA. The CDR3 DNA follows: TGTGCCAGCAGCACCGGACAGAGCTCCTACAATGAGCAGTTCTTC. It yields the protein CASSTGQSSYNEQFF.

This clonotype was found a few times. The genes are TRBV3-1 and TRBJ1-1, with TRBD1 identical over 12 bases. V lost 4 bases and J lost 10; bases outside the gene matches: 4. CDR1 and CDR2 from the germline V gene are LGHDT and YNNKEL (reference sequence). The CDR3 loop spans 13 amino acids. The CDR3 DNA reads as TGTGCCAGCAGCCCGGGACAGGGGGCTGGAGCTTTCTTT. Amino acids: CASSPGQGAGAFF.

In its sample, this clonotype was seen a few times. The chain recombines TRBV10-2 with TRBJ2-5; D possibly matches TRBD1 or TRBD2 (6 bases each). V was trimmed by 5 bases and J by 7 bases, leaving 11 bases between them. Germline loops: CDR1 WSHSY, CDR2 SAAADI. This CDR3 contains 12 residues. As DNA, the CDR3 is TGCGCCAGCAGTAGGGGGGAAGGGACCCAGTACTTC. It specifies CASSRGEGTQYF.